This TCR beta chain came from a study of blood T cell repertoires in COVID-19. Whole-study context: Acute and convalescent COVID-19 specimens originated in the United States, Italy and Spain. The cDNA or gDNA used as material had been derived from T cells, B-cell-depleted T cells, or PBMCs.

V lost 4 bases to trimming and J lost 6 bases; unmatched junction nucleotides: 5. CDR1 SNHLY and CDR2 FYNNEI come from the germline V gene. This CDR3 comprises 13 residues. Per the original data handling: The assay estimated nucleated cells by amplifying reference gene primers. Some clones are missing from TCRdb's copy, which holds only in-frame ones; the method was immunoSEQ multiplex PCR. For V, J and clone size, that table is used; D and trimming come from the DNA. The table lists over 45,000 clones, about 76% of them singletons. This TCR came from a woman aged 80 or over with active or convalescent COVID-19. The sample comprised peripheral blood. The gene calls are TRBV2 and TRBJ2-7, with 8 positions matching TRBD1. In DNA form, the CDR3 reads TGTGCCAGCAGTGCAGACAGGGGATCCGAGCAGTACTTC. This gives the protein CASSADRGSEQYF.